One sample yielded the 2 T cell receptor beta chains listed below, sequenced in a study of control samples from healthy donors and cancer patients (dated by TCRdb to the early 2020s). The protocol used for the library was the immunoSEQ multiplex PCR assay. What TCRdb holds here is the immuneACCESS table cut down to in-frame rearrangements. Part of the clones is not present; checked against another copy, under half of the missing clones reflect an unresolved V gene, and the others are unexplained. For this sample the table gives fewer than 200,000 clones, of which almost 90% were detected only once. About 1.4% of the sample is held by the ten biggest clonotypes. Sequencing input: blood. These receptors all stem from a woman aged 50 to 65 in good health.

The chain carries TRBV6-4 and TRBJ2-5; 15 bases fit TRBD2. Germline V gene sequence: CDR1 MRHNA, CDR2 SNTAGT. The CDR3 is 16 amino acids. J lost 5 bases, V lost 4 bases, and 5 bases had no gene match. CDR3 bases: TGTGCCAGCAGTGCCTCCGGGACTAGCGGGGGGGAGACCCAGTACTTC. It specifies CASSASGTSGGETQYF.

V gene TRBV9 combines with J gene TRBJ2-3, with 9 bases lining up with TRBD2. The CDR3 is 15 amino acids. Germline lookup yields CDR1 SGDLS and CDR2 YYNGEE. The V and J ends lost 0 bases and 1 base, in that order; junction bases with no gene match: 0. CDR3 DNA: TGTGCCAGCAGCGTAGGGACTAGCGGCACAGATACGCAGTATTTT. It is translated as CASSVGTSGTDTQYF. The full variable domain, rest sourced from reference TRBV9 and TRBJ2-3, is DSGVTQTPKHLITATGQRVTLRCSPRSGDLSVYWYQQSLDQGLQFLIQYYNGEERAKGNILERFSAQQFPDLHSELNLSSLELGDSALYFCASSVGTSGTDTQYFGPGTRLTVL.